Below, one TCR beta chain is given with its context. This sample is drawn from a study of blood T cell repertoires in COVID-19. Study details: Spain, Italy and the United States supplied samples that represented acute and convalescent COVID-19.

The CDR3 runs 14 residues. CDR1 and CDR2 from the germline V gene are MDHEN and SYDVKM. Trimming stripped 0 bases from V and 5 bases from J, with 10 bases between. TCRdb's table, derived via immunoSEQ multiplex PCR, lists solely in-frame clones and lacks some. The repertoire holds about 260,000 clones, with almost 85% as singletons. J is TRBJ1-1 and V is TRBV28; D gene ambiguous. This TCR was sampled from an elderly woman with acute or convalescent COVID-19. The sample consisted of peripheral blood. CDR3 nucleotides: TGTGCCAGCAGTTTATGGGCCCCGGGGACTGAAGCTTTCTTT. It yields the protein CASSLWAPGTEAFF.